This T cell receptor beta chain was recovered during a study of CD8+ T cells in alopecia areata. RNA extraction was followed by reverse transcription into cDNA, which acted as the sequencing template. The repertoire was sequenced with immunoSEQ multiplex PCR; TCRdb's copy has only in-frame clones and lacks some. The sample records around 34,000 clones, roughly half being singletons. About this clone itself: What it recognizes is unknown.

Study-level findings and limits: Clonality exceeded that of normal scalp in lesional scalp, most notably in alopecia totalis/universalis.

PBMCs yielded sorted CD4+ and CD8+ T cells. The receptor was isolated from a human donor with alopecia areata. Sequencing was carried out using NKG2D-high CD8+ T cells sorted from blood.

The CDR3 loop is CASSQDLGGRAPETQYF. CDR3 DNA sequence: TGCGCCAGCAGCCAAGATCTCGGCGGGAGGGCCCCAGAGACCCAGTACTTC. This chain connects TRBV4-3 to TRBJ2-5; 9 nucleotides match TRBD2. This CDR3 is built from 17 residues. The V segment lost 0 bases and the J segment 4 bases; nucleotides outside the gene matches: 9. CDR1 is LGHNA and CDR2 is YSLEER in the germline V gene.